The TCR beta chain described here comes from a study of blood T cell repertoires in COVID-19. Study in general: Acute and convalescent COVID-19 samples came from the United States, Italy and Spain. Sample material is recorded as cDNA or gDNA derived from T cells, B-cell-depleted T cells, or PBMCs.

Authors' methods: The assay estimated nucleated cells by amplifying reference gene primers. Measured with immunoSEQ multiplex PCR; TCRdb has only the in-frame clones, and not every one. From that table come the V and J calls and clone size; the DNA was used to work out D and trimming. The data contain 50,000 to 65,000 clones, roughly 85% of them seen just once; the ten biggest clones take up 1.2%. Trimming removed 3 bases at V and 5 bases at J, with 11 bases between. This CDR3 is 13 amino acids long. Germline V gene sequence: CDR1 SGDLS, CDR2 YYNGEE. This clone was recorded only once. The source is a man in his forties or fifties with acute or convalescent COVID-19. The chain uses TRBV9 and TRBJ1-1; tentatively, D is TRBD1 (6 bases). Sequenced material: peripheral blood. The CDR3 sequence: CASSATGRTEAFF. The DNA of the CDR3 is TGTGCCAGCAGCGCCACAGGGCGTACTGAAGCTTTCTTT.